The 27 T cell receptor beta chains listed next were all sequenced from one sample in a study of shared clonotypes between healthy human individuals. Assay: immunoSEQ multiplex PCR; the TCRdb copy retains only in-frame clones and omits some. The sample contains about 2.4 million clones, approximately 94% of which appear only once. Sequencing was done on a sample of naive CD4+ T cells sorted from blood. The sample's subset: CD45RA+ positively selected. These TCRs come from a man younger than 35 in good health.

The chain couples TRBV6-6 to TRBJ2-7; TRBD1 or TRBD2 may be the D gene (6 bases each). This CDR3 has 13 amino acids. Germline V CDR1 and CDR2: MNHNY, SVGAGI (reference sequence). Trimming shortened V by 4 bases and J by 1 base, and 8 bases separated the two germline ends. This chain's CDR3 is CASSWGASYEQYF. The CDR3 region has the DNA TGTGCCAGCAGTTGGGGGGCTTCCTACGAGCAGTACTTC.

The genes are TRBV7-2 and TRBJ1-1; D not resolved. Germline CDR1 is SGHTA and CDR2 is FQGNSA. Trimming stripped 1 base from V and 11 bases from J, with 17 bases between. This CDR3 spans 14 amino acids. CDR3 nucleotides: TGTGCCAGCAGCTTAGTTTCCAGTGCTGCGGGTGCTTTCTTT. It translates to CASSLVSSAAGAFF.

This chain links TRBV7-2 with TRBJ2-4, with 8 bases identical to TRBD2. There are 19 residues in the CDR3. J gave up 0 bases and V 1 base, and 11 bases lay outside the gene matches. CDR1 SGHTA and CDR2 FQGNSA come from the germline V gene. CDR3 in DNA: TGTGCCAGCAGCTTAGAGGATAGCGGGGCTAAAATAGCCAAAAACATTCAGTACTTC. Translated, it gives CASSLEDSGAKIAKNIQYF.

This clone was detected only once. This sequence joins TRBV7-3 and TRBJ1-3; maybe TRBD1 (6 bases). The V gene's germline CDR1 is SGHTA and CDR2 FQGTGA. Trimming left V 4 bases short and J 3 bases short, with 13 bases between. CDR3 length equals 15 residues. The CDR3 is CASSSRGESGNTIYF. The CDR3 region has the DNA TGTGCCAGCAGCTCTAGGGGGGAAAGTGGAAACACCATATATTTT.

This clone turned up a few times. Other DNA sequences in this sample translate to the same CDR3. The rearrangement joins TRBV25-1 to TRBJ1-6, with D unclear. Looked up from germline, CDR1 is MGHDK and CDR2 is SYGVNS. CDR3 size: 12 residues. The V end was cut by 6 bases, the J end by 6 bases, with 6 bases between. CDR3 DNA sequence: TGTGCCAGCAGGGATCCTAATTCACCCCTCCACTTT. As protein: CASRDPNSPLHF.

V gene TRBV7-2 combines with J gene TRBJ2-2; D is possibly TRBD2 (5 bases). Germline CDR1 is SGHTA and CDR2 is FQGNSA. The CDR3 runs 16 residues. The germline V and J ends were trimmed by 1 base and 6 bases, with 15 bases remaining between them. The CDR3 DNA reads as TGTGCCAGCAGCTTAGGCTCTACTAGGTCCTCCGGGGAGCTGTTTTTT. It translates to CASSLGSTRSSGELFF.

The genes are TRBV5-1 and TRBJ2-1, with 7 bases aligning to TRBD2. The germline CDR1 and CDR2 sequences are SGHRS and YFSETQ. The CDR3 has 15 amino acids. Losses at the gene ends were 3 bases for V and 4 bases for J; bases not matched to a gene: 7. The CDR3 is CASSSPGLPYNEQFF. CDR3 bases: TGCGCCAGCAGCTCCCCGGGACTACCTTACAATGAGCAGTTCTTC.

The rearrangement links TRBV19 to TRBJ1-2; D not certain. Germline lookup yields CDR1 LNHDA and CDR2 SQIVND (reference sequence). V lost 1 base and J 8 bases, leaving 17 bases between the germline ends. This CDR3 has 15 amino acids. The CDR3 is CASSIVVGLSHGYTF. The CDR3 coding sequence is TGTGCCAGTAGTATAGTTGTGGGCCTAAGTCACGGCTACACCTTC.

The chain links TRBV27 to TRBJ1-1, with D uncertain. The ends were cut back, 2 bases at V and 0 bases at J, with 19 bases in the middle. Germline loops: CDR1 MNHEY, CDR2 SMNVEV (reference sequence). The CDR3 is made up of 18 amino acids. CDR3 DNA sequence: TGTGCCAGCAGTTTACGGGCAGAGCGGCAGAACTTGAACACTGAAGCTTTCTTT. It specifies CASSLRAERQNLNTEAFF.

In its sample, this clone was seen a few times. The chain combines TRBV9 with TRBJ1-6; D is unresolved. Germline CDR1 SGDLS, CDR2 YYNGEE. The V end lost 4 bases, the J end lost 9 bases, and 11 bases lay between the germline ends. This CDR3 is 13 amino acids long. CDR3 loop: CASSLQIGSPLHF. Written as DNA, the CDR3 is TGTGCCAGCAGCCTTCAAATCGGTTCACCCCTCCACTTT.

This clone was counted once. The chain is built from TRBV28 and TRBJ2-2, with D perhaps being TRBD1 or TRBD2 (5 bases each). Germline lookup yields CDR1 MDHEN and CDR2 SYDVKM. The CDR3 has 13 residues. Between the trimmed V and J ends, which lost 10 bases and 8 bases, there was a span of 17 bases. In nucleotides, the CDR3 is TGTGCCACCCATGGGACCGCATTGGGGGAGCTGTTTTTT. This translates into CATHGTALGELFF.

The V and J genes are TRBV5-1 and TRBJ1-1, with unresolved D. V was shortened by 0 bases and J by 5 bases, with 14 bases between the two germline ends. Germline loops: CDR1 SGHRS, CDR2 YFSETQ. The CDR3 contains 15 residues. CDR3 in amino acids: CASSLAPGLQTEAFF. CDR3 DNA sequence: TGCGCCAGCAGCTTGGCTCCCGGGCTACAAACTGAAGCTTTCTTT.

The chain recombines TRBV6-6 with TRBJ2-2, with 9 bases lining up with TRBD1. The J segment lost 8 bases and the V segment lost 7 bases, leaving 8 bases of the junction unmatched. The germline gives CDR1 MNHNY, CDR2 SVGAGI (reference sequence). There are 14 residues in the CDR3. CDR3 DNA sequence: TGTGCCAGCAACCCGACAGGGGGTAATGGGGAGCTGTTTTTT. It encodes CASNPTGGNGELFF.

J is TRBJ1-1 and V is TRBV7-9, with unresolved D. Deletions cut 4 bases from V and 0 bases from J, with 3 bases between. Germline values: CDR1 SEHNR, CDR2 FQNEAQ (reference sequence). The CDR3 loop spans 12 amino acids. CDR3 region: CASSYLNTEAFF. CDR3 DNA: TGTGCCAGCAGCTATCTGAACACTGAAGCTTTCTTT.

The chain combines TRBV9 with TRBJ1-6; D might be TRBD1 (5 bases). The V gene lost 4 bases and the J gene lost 9 bases, with 14 bases spanning the gap. Per the germline V gene, CDR1 is SGDLS and CDR2 is YYNGEE. The CDR3 sequence is 14 residues long. Here the CDR3 DNA reads TGTGCCAGCAGCCATGGGACCGGCGGTTCACCCCTCCACTTT. Its translation: CASSHGTGGSPLHF.

The V and J genes are TRBV14 and TRBJ2-5, with D perhaps matching TRBD2 (6 bases). Germline V gives CDR1 SGHDN, CDR2 FVKESK. The ends were cut back, 4 bases at V and 4 bases at J, with 16 bases in the middle. The length of the CDR3 is 15 residues. The CDR3: CASSPGGVARETQYF. CDR3 nucleotide sequence: TGTGCCAGCAGCCCCGGCGGGGTAGCGCGAGAGACCCAGTACTTC.

The chain recombines TRBV14 with TRBJ1-1; no clear D. The V and J ends lost 5 bases and 6 bases respectively, with 16 bases between them. This CDR3 is built from 14 residues. CDR1 is SGHDN, CDR2 FVKESK, per germline. The CDR3 coding sequence is TGTGCCAGCAGCTTCTCCGGGCACGGGGCTGAAGCTTTCTTT. It is translated as CASSFSGHGAEAFF.

The V and J genes are TRBV6-6 and TRBJ2-5, with D perhaps TRBD1 or TRBD2 (6 bases each). This CDR3 has 13 residues. The V end lost 7 bases, the J end lost 5 bases, and 14 bases lay between the germline ends. The germline V gene encodes CDR1 MNHNY and CDR2 SVGAGI (reference sequence). The CDR3 region is CASIDRGPETQYF. CDR3 nucleotide sequence: TGTGCCAGCATTGACCGGGGGCCGGAGACCCAGTACTTC.

The chain employs TRBV28 and TRBJ2-7; D may correspond to TRBD1 or TRBD2 (6 bases each). V lost 5 bases and J lost 3, with 14 bases in between. Germline V CDR1 and CDR2: MDHEN, SYDVKM. CDR3 length: 14 amino acids. Here the CDR3 DNA reads TGTGCCAGCAGTCCGGCGGGACACTTCTACGAGCAGTACTTC. Translation: CASSPAGHFYEQYF.

The rearrangement uses TRBV6-5 and TRBJ1-1; possibly TRBD1 for D (6 bases). Trimming left V 6 bases short and J 9 bases short, with 14 bases between. CDR1 is MNHEY and CDR2 is SVGAGI in the germline V gene. CDR3 length equals 12 residues. CDR3 in DNA: TGTGCCAGCAGACGACACGACAGGCAAGCTTTCTTT. It specifies CASRRHDRQAFF.

The chain links TRBV5-1 to TRBJ2-5, with D possibly being TRBD1 (5 bases). From germline, CDR1 is SGHRS and CDR2 YFSETQ. Trimming stripped 3 bases from V and 1 base from J, with 16 bases between. The CDR3 covers 16 residues. This CDR3 is CASSWIQGTLQETQYF. The CDR3, as DNA: TGCGCCAGCAGCTGGATCCAGGGAACCCTCCAAGAGACCCAGTACTTC.

The V and J genes are TRBV27 and TRBJ1-6; D is unresolved. Between the trimmed V and J ends, which lost 1 base and 0 bases, there was a span of 13 bases. This CDR3 has 18 residues. In germline, CDR1 is MNHEY, CDR2 SMNVEV (reference sequence). The CDR3 DNA sequence: TGTGCCAGCAGTTTATACCCCCTGGGTAGCTCCTATAATTCACCCCTCCACTTT. Protein: CASSLYPLGSSYNSPLHF.

This clone has a single count. V gene TRBV5-1 combines with J gene TRBJ2-5, with 8 bases lining up with TRBD2. Unmatched junction bases numbered 5, after V lost 1 base and J lost 3 bases. Germline CDR1 reads SGHRS; CDR2 reads YFSETQ. The CDR3 totals 15 residues. The CDR3 DNA follows: TGCGCCAGCAGCTTGAGGAGCGGGAGAGAAGAGACCCAGTACTTC. The encoded protein is CASSLRSGREETQYF.

The genes are TRBV6-6 and TRBJ1-5; 8 bases fit TRBD1. The CDR3 contains 14 residues. The trim removed 5 bases at V and 4 bases at J, leaving 4 bases unmatched. Germline CDR1 is MNHNY and CDR2 is SVGAGI (reference sequence). The CDR3 spells CASSGQGRNQPQHF. The CDR3 region has the DNA TGTGCCAGCAGTGGACAGGGCCGGAATCAGCCCCAGCATTTT.

The chain combines TRBV29-1 with TRBJ2-1; the match to TRBD2 covers 14 bases. The CDR3 runs 17 residues. Germline CDR1 and CDR2: SQVTM and ANQGSEA. V trimming: 6 bases; J trimming: 2 bases; junction bases outside the gene matches: 9. The CDR3 DNA reads TGCAGCGTCGTTGTAGGGGGACTAGCGGGGGCCTACAATGAGCAGTTCTTC. It is translated as CSVVVGGLAGAYNEQFF.

This chain joins TRBV25-1 and TRBJ1-3; the D gene is possibly TRBD1 (6 bases). The germline CDR1 and CDR2 sequences are MGHDK and SYGVNS. This CDR3 has 14 residues. Trimming took 4 bases from V and 6 from J, leaving 13 bases between them. In nucleotides, the CDR3 is TGTGCCAGCAGTGGACTAGGGGGTTCAAACACCATATATTTT. Protein product: CASSGLGGSNTIYF.

This chain joins TRBV30 and TRBJ2-1, with D unresolved. CDR3 length: 12 residues. With 0 bases removed from V and 10 bases from J, the gap between germline ends came to 10 bases. Germline-derived CDR1 and CDR2 are GTSNPN and SVGIG (reference sequence). CDR3 protein: CAWSVHVYEQFF. In DNA, the CDR3 is TGTGCCTGGAGTGTACATGTCTACGAGCAGTTCTTC.